Presented here are 14 T cell receptor beta chains from one specimen sequenced in a study of Graves' ophthalmopathy and Graves' hyperthyroidism. Transcripts of RNA were the source for amplifying TCR beta CDR3 regions. HTBI primers served in a first-round RT-PCR, which a second-round multiplex PCR followed. Each CDR3 protein gets one entry after TCRdb re-called the multiplex PCR reads with MiXCR. The sample carries about 700,000 distinct CDR3 sequences, approximately 39% recorded once. The sequenced sample consisted of peripheral blood. Source of these receptors: an adult man with Graves' ophthalmopathy.

The chain links TRBV25-1 to TRBJ2-7, with TRBD2 matching 8 bases. Per the germline V gene, CDR1 is MGHDK and CDR2 is SYGVNS. The CDR3 contains 16 residues. V was clipped by 4 bases and J by 3 bases; unmatched bases: 11. This CDR3 reads CASSVRLGGRRYEQYF. CDR3 sequence (DNA): TGTGCCAGCAGTGTACGATTAGGCGGGAGGCGCTACGAGCAGTACTTC.

This sequence joins TRBV10-3 and TRBJ1-5; maybe TRBD1 (6 bases). The V end lost 6 bases, the J end lost 5 bases, and 11 bases lay between the germline ends. CDR3 length equals 13 residues. Germline lookup yields CDR1 ENHRY and CDR2 SYGVKD. The CDR3 region is CAIRGGLHQPQHF. CDR3 sequence (DNA): TGTGCCATCAGAGGGGGGTTACATCAGCCCCAGCATTTT.

The V and J genes are TRBV25-1 and TRBJ2-5; unclear D gene. Trimming stripped 4 bases from V and 5 bases from J, with 11 bases between. Germline values: CDR1 MGHDK, CDR2 SYGVNS. The CDR3 runs to 13 residues. This CDR3 reads CASSAILGETQYF. In DNA form, the CDR3 reads TGTGCCAGCAGTGCTATTCTTGGGGAGACCCAGTACTTC.

This clonotype was counted many times. The chain recombines TRBV19 with TRBJ1-5; D possibly corresponds to TRBD1 (5 bases). The germline V gene encodes CDR1 LNHDA and CDR2 SQIVND (reference sequence). This CDR3 region has 16 residues. V lost 6 bases to trimming and J lost 0 bases, with 15 bases between them. CDR3 sequence: CASRSTGPDSNQPQHF. CDR3 DNA sequence: TGTGCCAGTAGATCAACAGGACCCGATAGCAATCAGCCCCAGCATTTT.

The chain uses TRBV25-1 and TRBJ1-6, with 7 bases that match TRBD1. The V and J ends lost 7 bases and 8 bases, in that order; junction bases with no gene match: 8. The CDR3 is made up of 14 amino acids. The germline CDR1 and CDR2 sequences are MGHDK and SYGVNS. CDR3 nucleotide sequence: TGTGCCAGCATAAGACAGGGAGGAGATTCACCCCTCCACTTT. Residues: CASIRQGGDSPLHF.

This clonotype was observed many times. The rearrangement uses TRBV12-3 or TRBV12-4 and TRBJ2-7; the D is unclear. This CDR3 is 14 amino acids long. Trimming removed 3 bases from V and 4 bases from J, with 13 bases in between. CDR3 protein: CASSFGSAKYEQYF. The CDR3 nucleotides are TGTGCCAGCAGTTTCGGCTCCGCGAAGTACGAGCAGTACTTC.

As for this clonotype: A much larger clone sits a single nucleotide away, making a read error possible. V gene TRBV9 combines with J gene TRBJ2-7; D may be TRBD1 (5 bases). The CDR3 is made up of 13 amino acids. Germline values: CDR1 SGDLS, CDR2 YYNGEE. The CDR3 region is CASSPGQGNDQYF. The CDR3, as DNA: TGTGCCAGCAGCCCAGGGCAGGGTAACGACCAGTACTTC.

This clonotype was picked up many times. The CDR3 DNA reads TGCAGTGCCGGGGGCCACGGGGAGCTGTTTTTT. Residues: CSAGGHGELFF. V gene TRBV20-1 combines with J gene TRBJ2-2; D might be TRBD1 or TRBD2, each matching 6 bases. The germline V gene has CDR1 DFQATT and CDR2 SNEGSKA (reference sequence). The CDR3 length is 11 residues. V was pared by 6 bases and J by 7 bases, with 9 bases between.

Ten or more counts support this clonotype. V is TRBV7-3 and J is TRBJ1-2; D might be TRBD1 (5 bases). V was pared by 5 bases and J by 0 bases, with 28 bases between. The CDR3 has 20 amino acids. Germline-derived CDR1 and CDR2 are SGHTA and FQGTGA. The CDR3 spells CASSLTRAYSGANSNYGYTF. The DNA for the CDR3 is TGTGCCAGCAGCCTCACACGGGCATATAGCGGGGCGAATTCTAACTATGGCTACACCTTC.

This clonotype showed up just a few times. This chain joins TRBV6-2 or TRBV6-3 and TRBJ1-5; 7 bases are shared with TRBD1. Per the germline V gene, CDR1 is MNHEY and CDR2 is SVGEGT. J lost 7 bases, V lost 3 bases, and 6 bases had no gene match. The CDR3 spans 14 residues. The CDR3 sequence is CASSYQGVTQPQHF. The CDR3 region has the DNA TGTGCCAGCAGTTATCAGGGGGTCACGCAGCCCCAGCATTTT.

Concerning this clonotype itself: Given the absence of the conserved phenylalanine or tryptophan at the CDR3 end, a read error is likely. The DNA is omitted, as the CDR3 cannot be located on it reliably, and the CDR3 follows TCRdb's listing. The chain is built from TRBV10-3 and TRBJ1-6; TRBD1, as called in the table, went unchecked against the DNA. The germline V gene has CDR1 ENHRY and CDR2 SYGVKD. Counting both end residues, the CDR3 totals 14 amino acids. Here the CDR3 reads CAISESGGDSPLQS.

This clonotype appeared many times. The CDR3 sequence is CASSENRLSQETQYF. In nucleotides, the CDR3 is TGTGCCAGCAGTGAAAACAGGCTGTCCCAAGAGACCCAGTACTTC. V and J are TRBV2 and TRBJ2-5, with D perhaps matching TRBD1 (5 bases). This CDR3 region has 15 residues. Trimming cost V 2 bases and J 1 base, with 11 bases left between them. The V gene's germline CDR1 is SNHLY and CDR2 FYNNEI.

This clonotype has just a few counts. At one end, the junction sequence differs from germline, possibly due to a read error. The chain carries TRBV29-1 and TRBJ2-7; D possibly corresponds to TRBD2 (5 bases). Looked up from germline, CDR1 is SQVTM and CDR2 is ANQGSEA. The CDR3 is 14 amino acids. The CDR3 region has the DNA TGTGCCTGGAGTGTGTGGACTGGACCCTACGAGCAGTACTTC. As protein: CAWSVWTGPYEQYF.

The V call is TRBV7-2, the J call TRBJ1-4; no definite D call. CDR1 is SGHTA and CDR2 is FQGNSA in the germline V gene. There are 13 residues in the CDR3. V was cut by 5 bases and J by 4 bases, with 8 bases left in between. CDR3 amino acids: CASSGDCNEKLFF. Written as DNA, the CDR3 is TGTGCCAGCAGCGGGGATTGTAATGAAAAACTGTTTTTT.